These 7 T cell receptor beta chains came from one sample sequenced in a study of vaccination effects on CD4 cells after COVID-19. Libraries were prepared by immunoSEQ multiplex PCR; TCRdb keeps only in-frame clonotypes and omits some of them. The sample includes roughly 23,000 clones, around 68% of them seen just once. These receptors are not linked to any known antigen. Before any sequencing was done, the ViraFEST assay used viral peptide pools to expand antigen-specific CD4+ T cells. Researchers isolated CD4+ T cells once approximately eleven days of culture had elapsed. Nobody among the vaccine recipients had prior SARS-CoV-2 infection (nucleocapsid antibodies were negative). Here the sequenced sample was CD4+ T cells from PBMCs cultured with HCoV-NL63 spike peptides, taken before COVID-19 vaccination. These receptors were taken from a human donor who received a COVID-19 vaccine.

V gene TRBV5-1 combines with J gene TRBJ2-5, with D tentatively TRBD1 (6 bases). Trimming stripped 4 bases from V and 1 base from J, with 14 bases between. The CDR3 extends over 15 amino acids. In germline, CDR1 is SGHRS, CDR2 YFSETQ. The CDR3 region has the DNA TGCGCCAGCAGCACAGGGCGATCTACCCAAGAGACCCAGTACTTC. Translation: CASSTGRSTQETQYF. Using reference TRBV5-1 and TRBJ2-5 for the parts outside the CDR3, the full variable domain is KAGVTQTPRYLIKTRGQQVTLSCSPISGHRSVSWYQQTPGQGLQFLFEYFSETQRNKGNFPGRFSGRQFSNSRSEMNVSTLELGDSALYLCASSTGRSTQETQYFGPGTRLLVL.

This chain connects TRBV5-6 to TRBJ2-1; D not resolved. The CDR3 runs 11 residues. V lost 2 bases and J lost 4, with 1 base in between. Germline CDR1 and CDR2: SGHDT and YYEEEE. The CDR3: CASSLYNEQFF. The DNA for the CDR3 is TGTGCCAGCAGCTTATACAATGAGCAGTTCTTC.

The chain has TRBV3-1 (or the pseudogene TRBV3-2) and TRBJ1-1; maybe TRBD1 (5 bases). Germline assignment: CDR1 LGHDT and CDR2 YNNKEL (reference sequence). The CDR3 is 11 residues long. V gave up 4 bases and J gave up 8 bases, with 8 bases separating them. CDR3 residues: CASSRSGEAFF. The CDR3 nucleotides read TGTGCCAGCAGCCGATCAGGGGAAGCTTTCTTT.

This chain uses TRBV2 with TRBJ2-3; D might be TRBD2 (5 bases). V lost 5 bases, J lost 4 bases, and 10 bases lay in between. The germline gives CDR1 SNHLY, CDR2 FYNNEI. The CDR3 runs to 13 residues. This CDR3 is CASSKELADTQYF. The CDR3 DNA sequence: TGTGCCAGCAGTAAAGAACTAGCAGATACGCAGTATTTT.

This sequence joins TRBV5-1 and TRBJ1-5; 10 bases are a match to TRBD1. V was clipped by 0 bases and J by 7 bases; unmatched bases: 10. In germline, CDR1 is SGHRS, CDR2 YFSETQ. The CDR3 loop spans 17 amino acids. The CDR3 DNA is TGCGCCAGCAGCTTGGAACCCCGGGACAGGGGTTTACAGCCCCAGCATTTT. Its translation is CASSLEPRDRGLQPQHF.

The chain recombines TRBV3-1 (or the pseudogene TRBV3-2) with TRBJ2-7; weak D call: TRBD1 (5 bases). This CDR3 is 11 amino acids long. The V and J ends lost 4 bases and 7 bases respectively, with 8 bases between them. Germline V gives CDR1 LGHDT, CDR2 YNNKEL (reference sequence). CDR3 nucleotides: TGTGCCAGCAGCCTACAGGCGGAGCAGTACTTC. As protein: CASSLQAEQYF.

The rearrangement links TRBV6-1 to TRBJ1-6, with D unclear. Germline loops: CDR1 MNHNS, CDR2 SASEGT. This CDR3 spans 13 amino acids. Trimming pared 2 bases from V and 9 bases from J, leaving 8 bases between. CDR3 amino acids: CASSESESSPLHF. DNA of the CDR3: TGTGCCAGCAGTGAATCAGAGAGTTCACCCCTCCACTTT.